Reported below is one T cell receptor beta chain. Its antigen is not identified. Profiling relied on immunoSEQ multiplex PCR, and the TCRdb table lists in-frame clones only, not all of them. The table shows 81,000 or so clones, with 60% to 85% occurring only once. The data belong to a study of radiotherapy plus CTLA-4 blockade in lung cancer. Overall study findings and caveats: Blood saw expansion of tumor-derived TCR clones after radiotherapy plus ipilimumab.

This CDR3 spans 15 amino acids. From germline, CDR1 is MNHNS and CDR2 SASEGT. The trim removed 6 bases at V and 0 bases at J, leaving 5 bases unmatched. The chain uses TRBV6-1 and TRBJ1-5; 7 bases map to TRBD1. The TCR originated in a human donor with non-small cell lung cancer whose response to radiotherapy plus ipilimumab could not be evaluated. Some clones in this sample may be carry-over from other donors' samples. The sample consisted of peripheral blood, taken from a patient treated with radiotherapy plus ipilimumab. The CDR3 bases are TGTGCCAGCAGACAGGGGTTCAATAGCAATCAGCCCCAGCATTTT. The encoded protein is CASRQGFNSNQPQHF.